The present TCR beta chain was sequenced within a study of T cells in women clearing cervical HPV infection. The study's findings and limits: Controls had more TRBV6-7 (around 0.15%) than cases (around 0.11%).

With respect to this clone: Its antigen remains unidentified. The read is 3 residues too short to cover the CDR3 end, so that end is filled in from the germline J gene.

Trimming took 0 bases from V and 5 from J, leaving 10 bases between them. The CDR3 is made up of 15 amino acids. Germline-derived CDR1 and CDR2 are SGHTA and FQGNSA. This table comes from immunoSEQ multiplex PCR, and its TCRdb copy is limited to in-frame clones, with some not included. The repertoire shows roughly 30,000 clones; the top ten hold roughly 3.6%. This TCR came from a woman between 18 and 69 years old with a cervical HPV16 infection that either progressed to CIN3+ or cleared (not recorded which). Sequencing was performed on blood buffy coat. The V call is TRBV7-2, the J call TRBJ2-2; no firm D call. The sequenced CDR3 bases are TGTGCCAGCAGCTTAGCGCCAAAAGGGACCGGGGAG. It is translated as CASSLAPKGTGE. In full, the CDR3 is CASSLAPKGTGELFF.